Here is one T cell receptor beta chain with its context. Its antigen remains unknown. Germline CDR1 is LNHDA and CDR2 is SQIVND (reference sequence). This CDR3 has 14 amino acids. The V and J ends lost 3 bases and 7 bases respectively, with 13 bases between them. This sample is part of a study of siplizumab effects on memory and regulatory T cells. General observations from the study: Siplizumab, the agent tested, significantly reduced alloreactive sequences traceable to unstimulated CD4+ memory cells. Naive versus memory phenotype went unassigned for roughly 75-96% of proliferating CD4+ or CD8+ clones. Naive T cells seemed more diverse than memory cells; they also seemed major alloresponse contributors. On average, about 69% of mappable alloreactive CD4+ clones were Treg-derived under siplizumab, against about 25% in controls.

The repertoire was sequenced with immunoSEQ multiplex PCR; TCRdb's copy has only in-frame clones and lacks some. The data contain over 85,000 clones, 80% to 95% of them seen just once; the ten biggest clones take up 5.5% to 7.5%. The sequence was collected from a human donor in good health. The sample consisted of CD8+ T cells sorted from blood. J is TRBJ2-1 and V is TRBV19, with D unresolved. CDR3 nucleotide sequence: TGTGCCAGTAGTATCGGGCTAGATGTGAATGAGCAGTTCTTC. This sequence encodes CASSIGLDVNEQFF.